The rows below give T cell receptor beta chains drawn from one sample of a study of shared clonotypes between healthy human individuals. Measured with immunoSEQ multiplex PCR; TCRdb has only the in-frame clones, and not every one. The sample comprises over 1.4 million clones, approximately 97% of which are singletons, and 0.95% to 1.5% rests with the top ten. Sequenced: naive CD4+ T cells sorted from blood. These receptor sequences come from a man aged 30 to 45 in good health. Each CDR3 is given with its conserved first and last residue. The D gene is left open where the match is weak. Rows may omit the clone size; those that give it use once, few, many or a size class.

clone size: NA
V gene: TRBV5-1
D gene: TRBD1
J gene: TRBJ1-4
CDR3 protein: CASSLGTGPFLTFF
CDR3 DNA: TGCGCCAGCAGCTTGGGGACAGGGCCCTTCCTGACGTTTTTT

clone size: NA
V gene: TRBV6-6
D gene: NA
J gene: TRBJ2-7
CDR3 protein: CASSDSSYEQYF
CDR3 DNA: TGTGCCAGCAGTGACAGCTCCTACGAGCAGTACTTC

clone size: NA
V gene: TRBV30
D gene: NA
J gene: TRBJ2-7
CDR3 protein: CAWSSTPSEQYF
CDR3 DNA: TGTGCCTGGAGTTCAACTCCGAGTGAGCAGTACTTC

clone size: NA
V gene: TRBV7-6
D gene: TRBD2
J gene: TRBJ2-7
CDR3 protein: CASSLDLAGGSYEQYF
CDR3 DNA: TGTGCCAGCAGCTTGGATTTAGCGGGAGGCTCCTACGAGCAGTACTTC

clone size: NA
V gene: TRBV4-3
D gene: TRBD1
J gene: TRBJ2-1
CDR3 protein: CASSQTFPRQGANNEQFF
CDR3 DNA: TGCGCCAGCAGCCAAACCTTCCCAAGACAGGGGGCCAACAATGAGCAGTTCTTC

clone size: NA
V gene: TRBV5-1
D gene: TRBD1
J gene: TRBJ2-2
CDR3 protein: CASSRPGTGGNTGELFF
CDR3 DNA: TGCGCCAGCAGCCGTCCCGGGACAGGGGGGAACACCGGGGAGCTGTTTTTT

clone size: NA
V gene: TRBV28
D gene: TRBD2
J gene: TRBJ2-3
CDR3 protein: CASSPRSRGLGSGDTWGDTQYF
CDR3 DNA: TGTGCCAGCAGTCCGAGATCCCGGGGACTAGGTTCGGGAGATACGTGGGGAGATACGCAGTATTTT

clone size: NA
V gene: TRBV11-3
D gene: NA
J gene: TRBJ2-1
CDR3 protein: CASSLDEAGSSYNEQFF
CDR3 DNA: TGTGCCAGCAGTCTAGATGAGGCGGGGAGCTCCTACAATGAGCAGTTCTTC

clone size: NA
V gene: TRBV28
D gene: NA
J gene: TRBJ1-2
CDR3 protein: CASKPRTVQYYGYTF
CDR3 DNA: TGTGCCAGCAAACCCCGGACAGTTCAGTACTATGGCTACACCTTC

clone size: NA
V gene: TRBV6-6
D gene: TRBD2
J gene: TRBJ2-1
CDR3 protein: CASSFSGRAYNEQFF
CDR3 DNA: TGTGCCAGCAGTTTTAGCGGGAGGGCCTACAATGAGCAGTTCTTC

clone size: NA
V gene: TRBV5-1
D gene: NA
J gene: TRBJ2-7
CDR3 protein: CASTSGSNSYEQYF
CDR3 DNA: TGCGCCAGCACATCGGGCAGCAACTCCTACGAGCAGTACTTC

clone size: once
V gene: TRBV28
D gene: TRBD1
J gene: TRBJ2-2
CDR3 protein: CASSLRTGANTGELFF
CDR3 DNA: TGTGCCAGCAGTTTAAGGACAGGGGCAAACACCGGGGAGCTGTTTTTT

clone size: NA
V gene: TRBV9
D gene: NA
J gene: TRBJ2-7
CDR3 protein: CASSARLSGTSYEQYF
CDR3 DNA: TGTGCCAGCAGCGCCCGGCTCTCCGGGACGAGCTACGAGCAGTACTTC

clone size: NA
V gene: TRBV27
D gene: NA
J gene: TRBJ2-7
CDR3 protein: CASSLRPSSYEQYF
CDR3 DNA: TGTGCCAGCAGTTTAAGGCCTAGCTCCTACGAGCAGTACTTC

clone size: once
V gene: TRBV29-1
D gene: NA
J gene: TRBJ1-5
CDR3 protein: CSVGDFNQPQHF
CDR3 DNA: TGCAGCGTCGGGGACTTCAATCAGCCCCAGCATTTT

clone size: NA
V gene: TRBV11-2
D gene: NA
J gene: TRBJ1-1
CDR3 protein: CASSLVWTNTEAFF
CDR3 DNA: TGTGCCAGCAGCTTAGTATGGACGAACACTGAAGCTTTCTTT

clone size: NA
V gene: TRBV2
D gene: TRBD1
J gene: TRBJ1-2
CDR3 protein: CASSEDRGPHGYTF
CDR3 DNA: TGTGCCAGCAGTGAAGACAGGGGGCCCCATGGCTACACCTTC

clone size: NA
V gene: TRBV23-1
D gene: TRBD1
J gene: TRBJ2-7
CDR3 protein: CAGRIADRDYEQYF
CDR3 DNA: TGCGCCGGACGAATTGCGGACAGGGACTACGAGCAGTACTTC

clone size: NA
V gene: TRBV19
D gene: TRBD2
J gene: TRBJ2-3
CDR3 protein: CASSIGGGVTDTQYF
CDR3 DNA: TGTGCCAGTAGTATCGGGGGGGGCGTAACTGATACGCAGTATTTT

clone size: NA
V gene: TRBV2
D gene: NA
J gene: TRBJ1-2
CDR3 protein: CASSEDLDPNYGYTF
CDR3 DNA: TGTGCCAGCAGTGAAGACCTCGATCCCAACTATGGCTACACCTTC

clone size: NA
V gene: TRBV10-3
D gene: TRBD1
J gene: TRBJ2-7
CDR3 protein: CAISRLTGPGQGTYEQYF
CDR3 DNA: TGTGCCATCAGTCGCCTTACAGGGCCGGGACAGGGCACCTACGAGCAGTACTTC

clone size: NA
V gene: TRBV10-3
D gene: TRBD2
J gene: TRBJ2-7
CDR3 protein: CAIRPGGHYEQYF
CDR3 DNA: TGTGCCATCAGACCGGGAGGACACTACGAGCAGTACTTC

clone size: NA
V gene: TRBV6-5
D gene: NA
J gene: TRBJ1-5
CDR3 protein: CASSETQGFQPQHF
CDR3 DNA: TGTGCCAGCAGTGAAACCCAGGGGTTTCAGCCCCAGCATTTT

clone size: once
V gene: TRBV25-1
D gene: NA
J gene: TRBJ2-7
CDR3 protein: CASSEVRGYEQYF
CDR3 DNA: TGTGCCAGCAGTGAAGTTCGTGGATACGAGCAGTACTTC

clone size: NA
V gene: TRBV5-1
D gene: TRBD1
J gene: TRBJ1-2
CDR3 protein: CASSSGQIYGYTF
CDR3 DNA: TGCGCCAGCAGTTCGGGACAGATCTATGGCTACACCTTC

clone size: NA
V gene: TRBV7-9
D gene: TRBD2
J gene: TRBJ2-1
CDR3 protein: CASSTSGRGHSYNEQFF
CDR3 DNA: TGTGCCAGCAGCACTAGCGGGAGGGGTCACTCCTACAATGAGCAGTTCTTC

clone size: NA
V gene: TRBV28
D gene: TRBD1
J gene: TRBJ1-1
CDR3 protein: CASSPNRGLGTEAFF
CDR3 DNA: TGTGCCAGCAGTCCTAACAGGGGGCTAGGGACTGAAGCTTTCTTT

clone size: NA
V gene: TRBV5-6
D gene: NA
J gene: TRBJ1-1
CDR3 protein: CASSSSWGGNTEAFF
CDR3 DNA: TGTGCCAGCAGCTCTTCTTGGGGGGGAAACACTGAAGCTTTCTTT

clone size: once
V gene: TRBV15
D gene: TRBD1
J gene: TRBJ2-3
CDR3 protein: CATSRDLARGQSGTDTQYF
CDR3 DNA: TGTGCCACCAGCAGAGATTTAGCCAGGGGGCAGTCGGGCACAGATACGCAGTATTTT

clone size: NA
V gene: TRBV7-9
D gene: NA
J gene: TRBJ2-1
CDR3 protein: CASSHKLASIPYNEQFF
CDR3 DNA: TGTGCCAGCAGCCACAAACTAGCTTCGATCCCCTACAATGAGCAGTTCTTC

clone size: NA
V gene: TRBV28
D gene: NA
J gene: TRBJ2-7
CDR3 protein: CASRKGPPSSYEQYF
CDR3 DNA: TGTGCCAGCCGGAAAGGCCCGCCGAGCTCCTACGAGCAGTACTTC

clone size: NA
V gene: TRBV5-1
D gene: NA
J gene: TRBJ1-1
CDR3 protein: CASSEGRNTEAFF
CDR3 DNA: TGCGCCAGCAGCGAGGGACGGAACACTGAAGCTTTCTTT

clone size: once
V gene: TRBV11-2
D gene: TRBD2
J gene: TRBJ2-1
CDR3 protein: CASAGGPVNEQFF
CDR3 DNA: TGTGCCAGTGCGGGAGGGCCGGTCAATGAGCAGTTCTTC

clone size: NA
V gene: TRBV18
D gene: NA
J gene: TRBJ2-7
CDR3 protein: CASSPSGTPNEQYF
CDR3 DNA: TGTGCCAGCTCTCCCTCCGGGACTCCCAACGAGCAGTACTTC

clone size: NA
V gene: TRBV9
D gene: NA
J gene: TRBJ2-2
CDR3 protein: CASNPLANTGELFF
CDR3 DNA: TGTGCCAGCAACCCCCTAGCGAACACCGGGGAGCTGTTTTTT

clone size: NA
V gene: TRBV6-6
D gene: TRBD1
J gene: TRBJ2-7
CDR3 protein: CASSYGTGPTYEQYF
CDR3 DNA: TGTGCCAGCAGTTACGGGACAGGTCCAACCTACGAGCAGTACTTC

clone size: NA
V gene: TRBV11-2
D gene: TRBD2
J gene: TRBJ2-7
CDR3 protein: CASSTPSLAGVDWGDEQYF
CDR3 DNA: TGTGCCAGCAGCACACCGAGCCTAGCGGGAGTAGACTGGGGTGACGAGCAGTACTTC

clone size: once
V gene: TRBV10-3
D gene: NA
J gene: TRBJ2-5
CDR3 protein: CAISESFAVQETQYF
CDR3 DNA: TGTGCCATCAGTGAGTCGTTCGCGGTCCAAGAGACCCAGTACTTC

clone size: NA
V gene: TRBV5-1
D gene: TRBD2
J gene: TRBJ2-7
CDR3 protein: CASSLGGLAGGLLYEQYF
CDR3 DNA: TGCGCCAGCAGCTTGGGAGGGCTAGCGGGAGGACTCCTCTACGAGCAGTACTTC

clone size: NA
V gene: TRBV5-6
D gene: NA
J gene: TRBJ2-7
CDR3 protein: CASSWRAAGYEQYF
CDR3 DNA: TGTGCCAGCAGCTGGAGGGCCGCAGGCTACGAGCAGTACTTC

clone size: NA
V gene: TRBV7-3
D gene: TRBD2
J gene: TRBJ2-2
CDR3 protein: CASSSRLAGTGTGELFF
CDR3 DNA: TGTGCCAGCAGCTCCAGACTAGCGGGAACCGGGACCGGGGAGCTGTTTTTT

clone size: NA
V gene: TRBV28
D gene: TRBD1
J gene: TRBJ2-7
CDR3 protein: CASSVTGTGGYEQYF
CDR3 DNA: TGTGCCAGCAGTGTAACCGGGACAGGGGGCTACGAGCAGTACTTC

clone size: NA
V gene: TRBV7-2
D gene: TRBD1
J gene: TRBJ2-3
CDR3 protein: CASRPTGTGGNTQYF
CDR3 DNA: TGTGCCAGCAGACCGACCGGGACAGGGGGCAATACGCAGTATTTT

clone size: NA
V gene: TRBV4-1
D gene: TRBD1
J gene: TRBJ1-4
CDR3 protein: CASSAQGAITNEKLFF
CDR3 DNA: TGCGCCAGCAGCGCGCAGGGGGCAATCACTAATGAAAAACTGTTTTTT

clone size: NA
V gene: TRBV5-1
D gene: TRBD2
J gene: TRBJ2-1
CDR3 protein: CASSSGTSVAYNEQFF
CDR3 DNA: TGCGCCAGCAGCTCTGGGACTAGCGTCGCCTACAATGAGCAGTTCTTC

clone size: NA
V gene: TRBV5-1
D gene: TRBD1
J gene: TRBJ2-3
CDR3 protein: CASSHGDRDPDTQYF
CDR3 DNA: TGCGCCAGCAGCCATGGGGACAGGGATCCAGATACGCAGTATTTT

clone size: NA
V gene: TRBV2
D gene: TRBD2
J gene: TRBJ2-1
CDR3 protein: CASRGRDYNNEQFF
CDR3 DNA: TGTGCCAGCAGAGGTCGGGACTACAACAATGAGCAGTTCTTC

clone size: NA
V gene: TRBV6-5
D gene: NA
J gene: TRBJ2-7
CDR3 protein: CASSPTSYEQYF
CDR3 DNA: TGTGCCAGCAGCCCCACCTCCTACGAGCAGTACTTC

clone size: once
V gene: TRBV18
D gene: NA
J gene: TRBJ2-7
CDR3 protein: CASSSPGLSYEQYF
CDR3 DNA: TGTGCCAGCTCATCCCCGGGTCTTTCCTACGAGCAGTACTTC

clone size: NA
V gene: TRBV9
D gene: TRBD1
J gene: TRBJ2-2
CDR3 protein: CASSAARDRVNTGELFF
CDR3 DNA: TGTGCCAGCAGCGCCGCAAGGGACAGGGTCAACACCGGGGAGCTGTTTTTT